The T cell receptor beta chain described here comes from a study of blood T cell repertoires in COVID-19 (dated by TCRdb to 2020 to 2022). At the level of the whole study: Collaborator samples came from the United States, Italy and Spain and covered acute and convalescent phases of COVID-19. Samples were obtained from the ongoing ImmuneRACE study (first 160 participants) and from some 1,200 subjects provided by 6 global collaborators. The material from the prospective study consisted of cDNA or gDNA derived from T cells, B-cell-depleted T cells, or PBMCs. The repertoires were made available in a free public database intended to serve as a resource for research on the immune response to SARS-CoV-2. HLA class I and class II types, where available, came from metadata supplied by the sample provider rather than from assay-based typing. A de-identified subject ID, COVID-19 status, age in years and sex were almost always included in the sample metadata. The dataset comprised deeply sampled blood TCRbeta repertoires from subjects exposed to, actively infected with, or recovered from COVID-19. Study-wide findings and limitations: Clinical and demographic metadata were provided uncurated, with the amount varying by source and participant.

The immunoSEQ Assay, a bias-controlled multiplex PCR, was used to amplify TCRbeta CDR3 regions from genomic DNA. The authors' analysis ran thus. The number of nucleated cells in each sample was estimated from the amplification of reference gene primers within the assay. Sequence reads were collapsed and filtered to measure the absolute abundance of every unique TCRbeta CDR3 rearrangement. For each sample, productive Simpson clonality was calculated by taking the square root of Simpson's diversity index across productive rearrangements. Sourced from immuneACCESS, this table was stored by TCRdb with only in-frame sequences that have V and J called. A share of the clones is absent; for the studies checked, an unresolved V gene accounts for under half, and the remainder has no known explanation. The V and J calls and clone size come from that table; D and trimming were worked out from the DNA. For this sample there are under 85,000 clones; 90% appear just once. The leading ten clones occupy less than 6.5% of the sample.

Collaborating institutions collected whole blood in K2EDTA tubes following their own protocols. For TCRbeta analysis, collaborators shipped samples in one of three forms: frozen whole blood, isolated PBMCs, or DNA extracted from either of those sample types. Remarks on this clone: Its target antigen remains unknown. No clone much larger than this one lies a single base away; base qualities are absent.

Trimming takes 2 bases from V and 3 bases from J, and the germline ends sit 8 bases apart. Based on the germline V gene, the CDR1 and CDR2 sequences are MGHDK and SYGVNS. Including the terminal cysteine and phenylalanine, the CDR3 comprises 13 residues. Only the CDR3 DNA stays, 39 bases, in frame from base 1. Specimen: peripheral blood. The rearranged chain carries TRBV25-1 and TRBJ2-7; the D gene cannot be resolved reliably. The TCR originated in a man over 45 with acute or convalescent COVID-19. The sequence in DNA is TGTGCCAGCAGTGAAACAGTTAGCTACGAGCAGTACTTC. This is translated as CASSETVSYEQYF.